This T cell receptor (beta chain) was obtained from a study of cytomegalovirus exposure and HLA in healthy donors. Study as a whole: Most genotyped donors, over 70% of more than 300, had Caucasian-associated genetic ancestry.

Notes on the study in general: Serostatus for CMV was the only available immune exposure information. Researchers counted some 150 TCR beta chains as cytomegalovirus-associated.

Amplification used 60 Vbeta primers and 13 Jbeta primers. Original analysis: The authors later counted 65 million to 80 million unique TCR beta chains, roughly 11 million of them shared. Data came from immunoSEQ multiplex PCR; TCRdb stores just in-frame clones and leaves some out. V and J calls and clone size come straight from that table; D and trimming were deduced from the DNA. Here the sample spans approximately 89,000 clones, 62% being singletons. Germline CDR1 reads MDHEN; CDR2 reads SYDVKM. The germline V and J ends were trimmed by 2 bases and 2 bases, with 7 bases remaining between them. The CDR3 sequence is 14 residues long. In the case of this clone: As yet, its antigen is unknown.

Specimen: PBMCs. This clonotype was sampled from a woman in her 30s in good health and CMV-seropositive. J is TRBJ1-3 and V is TRBV28, with D possibly TRBD1 on 5 matching bases. The CDR3, as DNA: TGTGCCAGCAGTTTAGACAGACCTGGAAACACCATATATTTT. This encodes CASSLDRPGNTIYF.